The entry that follows covers one T cell receptor beta chain sequence. This sample is drawn from a study of blood T cell repertoires in COVID-19. Study information: The United States, Italy and Spain supplied acute and convalescent COVID-19 samples. T cells, B-cell-depleted T cells, or PBMCs supplied cDNA or gDNA.

The CDR3 loop spans 15 amino acids. Germline-derived CDR1 and CDR2 are LNHDA and SQIVND (reference sequence). Losses at the gene ends were 10 bases for V and 8 bases for J; bases not matched to a gene: 14. How the authors handled the data: Scientists estimated how many nucleated cells there were by amplifying reference gene primers. The protocol was immunoSEQ multiplex PCR, while the TCRdb copy is restricted to in-frame clones and leaves out a portion. Clone size and V and J calls were adopted from that table, with D and trimming inferred from the DNA. The sample contains just under 150,000 clones, 87% of which appear only once.

This TCR was recovered from a woman aged 45-60 years with acute or convalescent COVID-19. Sequencing input: peripheral blood. The rearrangement uses TRBV19 and TRBJ2-1, with 10 bases fitting TRBD2. CDR3 in DNA: TGTGCCACCCTACCCCTAGCGGGAGTTTTCGATGAGCAGTTCTTC. It yields the protein CATLPLAGVFDEQFF.